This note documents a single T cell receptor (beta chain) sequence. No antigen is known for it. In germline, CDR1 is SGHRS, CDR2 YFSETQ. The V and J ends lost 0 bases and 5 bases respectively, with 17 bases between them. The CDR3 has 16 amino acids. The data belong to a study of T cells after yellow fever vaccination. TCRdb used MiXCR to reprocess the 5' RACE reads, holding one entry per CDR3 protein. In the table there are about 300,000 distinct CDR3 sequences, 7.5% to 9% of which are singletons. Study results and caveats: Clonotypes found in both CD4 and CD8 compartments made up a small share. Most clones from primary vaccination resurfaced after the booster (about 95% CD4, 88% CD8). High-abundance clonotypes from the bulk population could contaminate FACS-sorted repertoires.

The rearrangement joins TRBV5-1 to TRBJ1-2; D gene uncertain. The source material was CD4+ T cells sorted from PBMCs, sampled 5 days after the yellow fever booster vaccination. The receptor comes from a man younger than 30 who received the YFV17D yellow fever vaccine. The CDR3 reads CASSLASVGPKYGYTF. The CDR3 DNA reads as TGCGCCAGCAGCTTGGCCTCCGTCGGACCCAAGTATGGCTACACCTTC.